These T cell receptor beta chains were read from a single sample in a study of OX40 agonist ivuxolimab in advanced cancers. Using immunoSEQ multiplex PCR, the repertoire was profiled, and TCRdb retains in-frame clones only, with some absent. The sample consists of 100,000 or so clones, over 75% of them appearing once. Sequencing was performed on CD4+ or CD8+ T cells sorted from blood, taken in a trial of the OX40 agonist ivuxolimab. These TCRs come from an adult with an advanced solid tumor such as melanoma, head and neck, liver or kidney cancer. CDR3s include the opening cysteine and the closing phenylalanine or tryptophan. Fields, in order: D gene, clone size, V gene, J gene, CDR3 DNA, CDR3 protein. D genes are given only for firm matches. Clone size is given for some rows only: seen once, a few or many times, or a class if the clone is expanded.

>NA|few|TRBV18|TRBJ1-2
TGTGCCAGCTCACCGACCTCAGAGTGGGGGCGCGGTGGCTACACCTTC
CASSPTSEWGRGGYTF
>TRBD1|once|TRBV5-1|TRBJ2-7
TGCGCCAGCAGCTTGGCGGGGGACAGGGTCTACGAGCAGTACTTC
CASSLAGDRVYEQYF
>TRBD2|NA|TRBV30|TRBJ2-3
TGTGCCTGGAGTGTGCGTCGTTTCGGACTAGCGTCTAGCACAGATACGCAGTATTTT
CAWSVRRFGLASSTDTQYF
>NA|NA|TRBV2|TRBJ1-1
TGTGCCAGCACCCCGACAGTACTCTGGAACACTGAAGCTTTCTTT
CASTPTVLWNTEAFF
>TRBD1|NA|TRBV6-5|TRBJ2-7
TGTGCCAGCAGAAGGACAGGGATGGGCTCCTACGAGCAGTACTTC
CASRRTGMGSYEQYF
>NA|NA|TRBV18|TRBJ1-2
TGTGCCAGCTCAGCCTTCGAGGGAGGGGTTGGCTACACCTTC
CASSAFEGGVGYTF
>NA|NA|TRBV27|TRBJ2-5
TGTGCCAGCAGTAGTCTCGGTGCGTGGTGGGAGACCCAGTACTTC
CASSSLGAWWETQYF
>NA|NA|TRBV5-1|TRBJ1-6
TGCGCCAGCAGCTCTCATCTTGACAGCCCTAATTCACCCCTCCACTTT
CASSSHLDSPNSPLHF
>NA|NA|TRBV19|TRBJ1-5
TGTGCCAGTAGTCTCCGACCGACAGGAAATCAGCCCCAGCATTTT
CASSLRPTGNQPQHF
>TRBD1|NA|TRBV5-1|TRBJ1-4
TGCGCCAGCAGCTTGGGGGACAGGGTGGCTAATGAAAAACTGTTTTTT
CASSLGDRVANEKLFF
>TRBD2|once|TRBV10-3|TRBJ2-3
TGTGCCATCAGTGGGGGACTAGCGGGAGCGGCAGATACGCAGTATTTT
CAISGGLAGAADTQYF
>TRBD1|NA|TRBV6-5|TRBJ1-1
TGTGCCAGCAGCTACGGGACAGGGAACACTGAAGCTTTCTTT
CASSYGTGNTEAFF
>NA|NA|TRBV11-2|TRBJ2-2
TGTGCCAGCAGCCCGGGGACCTACACCGGGGAGCTGTTTTTT
CASSPGTYTGELFF
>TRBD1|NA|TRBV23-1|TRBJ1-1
TGCGCCAGCAGTCAATGGGGACAGTCGAACACTGAAGCTTTCTTT
CASSQWGQSNTEAFF
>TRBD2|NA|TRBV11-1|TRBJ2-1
TGTGCCAGCAGCTTAGTAGCGGGGCACTACAATGAGCAGTTCTTC
CASSLVAGHYNEQFF
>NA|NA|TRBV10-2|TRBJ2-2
TGCGCCAGCAGCCACCTTTCATCCACCGGGGAGCTGTTTTTT
CASSHLSSTGELFF
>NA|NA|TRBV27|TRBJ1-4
TGTGCCACCGCGAGAAGGGAAGGCGATGAAAAACTGTTTTTT
CATARREGDEKLFF
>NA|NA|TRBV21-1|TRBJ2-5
TGTGCCAGCAGCAAAGGGAGACAGGGGAAAGCGGAGACCCAGTACTTC
CASSKGRQGKAETQYF
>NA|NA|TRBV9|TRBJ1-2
TGTGCCAGCAGCGGAGGCGGCCCTAACTATGGCTACACCTTC
CASSGGGPNYGYTF
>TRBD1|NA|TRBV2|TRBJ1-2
TGTGCCAGCGACCGGGACAGCTATGGCTACACCTTC
CASDRDSYGYTF
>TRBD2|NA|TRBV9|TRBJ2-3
TGTGCCAGCAGCGCAGGGACTAGCGGGACGAGAAGCACAGATACGCAGTATTTT
CASSAGTSGTRSTDTQYF
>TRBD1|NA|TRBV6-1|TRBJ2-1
TGTGCCAGCAGGGGGACAGGGCCGAGGGAGTTCTTC
CASRGTGPREFF
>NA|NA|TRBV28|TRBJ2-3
TGTGCCAGCAGTCCGTGGACAGCTAGCACAGATACGCAGTATTTT
CASSPWTASTDTQYF
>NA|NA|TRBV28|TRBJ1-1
TGTGCCAGCAGTTTGGGCGTTATCGGGACATTTGAAGCTTTCTTT
CASSLGVIGTFEAFF
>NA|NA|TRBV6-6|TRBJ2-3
TGTGCCAGCGGGAGAGGGGGGTCGGTCACAGATACGCAGTATTTT
CASGRGGSVTDTQYF
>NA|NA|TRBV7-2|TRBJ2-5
TGTGCCAGCAGCTTACTCGGCAGGGAAGAGACCCAGTACTTC
CASSLLGREETQYF
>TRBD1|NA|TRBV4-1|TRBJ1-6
TGCGCCAGCAGCCAAGATTCGAGGGGGCCCTTCAGTGGATCACCCCTCCACTTT
CASSQDSRGPFSGSPLHF
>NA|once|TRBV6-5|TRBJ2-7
TGTGCCAGCAGTTACTCCCAGGACTCCTACGAGCAGTACTTC
CASSYSQDSYEQYF
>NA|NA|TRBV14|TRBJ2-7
TGTGCCAGCAGCCCGACAGCCGTGGGTGAGCAGTACTTC
CASSPTAVGEQYF
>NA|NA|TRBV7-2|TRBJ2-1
TGTGCCAGCAAAACGCCGGCGGGAAATGAGCAGTTCTTC
CASKTPAGNEQFF
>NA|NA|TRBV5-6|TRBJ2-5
TGTGCCAGCAGCGGGTGGGCGCGTGAGACCCAGTACTTC
CASSGWARETQYF
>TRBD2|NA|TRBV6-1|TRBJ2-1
TGTGCCGGGGGACTAGCGGCCTACAATGAGCAGTTCTTC
CAGGLAAYNEQFF
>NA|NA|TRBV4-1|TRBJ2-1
TGCGCCAGCAGCCAAGAATTAGCGGCATTCAATGAGCAGTTCTTC
CASSQELAAFNEQFF
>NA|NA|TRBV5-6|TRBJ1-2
TGTGCCAGCAGCTTGGTCTCGGTCTATGGCTACACCTTC
CASSLVSVYGYTF
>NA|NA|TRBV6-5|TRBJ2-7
TGTGCCAGCAGTTACTCGAATCCCAGGAGCTCCTACGAGCAGTACTTC
CASSYSNPRSSYEQYF
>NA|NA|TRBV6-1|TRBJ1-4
TGTGCCAGCAGTGAAATTAGTGTGACAGCAACTAATGAAAAACTGTTTTTT
CASSEISVTATNEKLFF
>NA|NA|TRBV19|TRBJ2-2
TGTGCCAGTAGACCTCGAGGGGTAGACACCGGGGAGCTGTTTTTT
CASRPRGVDTGELFF
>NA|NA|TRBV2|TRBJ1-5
TGTGCCAGCAGTTTCGACAGGTCGGCTCAGCCCCAGCATTTT
CASSFDRSAQPQHF
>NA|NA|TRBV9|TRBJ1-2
TGTGCCAGCAGCCCAGGGCCGTATGGCTACACCTTC
CASSPGPYGYTF
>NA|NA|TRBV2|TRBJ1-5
TGTGCCAGCAGTGACTCTTCGCAGGGGAATCAGCCCCAGCATTTT
CASSDSSQGNQPQHF
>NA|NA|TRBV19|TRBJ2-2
TGTGCCAGTACGTTGGTTGCAAGTAACACCGGGGAGCTGTTTTTT
CASTLVASNTGELFF
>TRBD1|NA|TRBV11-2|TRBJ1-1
TGTGCCAGCAGCATGAGGGGACAGCACACTGAAGCTTTCTTT
CASSMRGQHTEAFF
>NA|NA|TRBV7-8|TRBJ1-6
TGTGCCAGCAGCTTAAGACGGGACGGCAATTCACCCCTCCACTTT
CASSLRRDGNSPLHF